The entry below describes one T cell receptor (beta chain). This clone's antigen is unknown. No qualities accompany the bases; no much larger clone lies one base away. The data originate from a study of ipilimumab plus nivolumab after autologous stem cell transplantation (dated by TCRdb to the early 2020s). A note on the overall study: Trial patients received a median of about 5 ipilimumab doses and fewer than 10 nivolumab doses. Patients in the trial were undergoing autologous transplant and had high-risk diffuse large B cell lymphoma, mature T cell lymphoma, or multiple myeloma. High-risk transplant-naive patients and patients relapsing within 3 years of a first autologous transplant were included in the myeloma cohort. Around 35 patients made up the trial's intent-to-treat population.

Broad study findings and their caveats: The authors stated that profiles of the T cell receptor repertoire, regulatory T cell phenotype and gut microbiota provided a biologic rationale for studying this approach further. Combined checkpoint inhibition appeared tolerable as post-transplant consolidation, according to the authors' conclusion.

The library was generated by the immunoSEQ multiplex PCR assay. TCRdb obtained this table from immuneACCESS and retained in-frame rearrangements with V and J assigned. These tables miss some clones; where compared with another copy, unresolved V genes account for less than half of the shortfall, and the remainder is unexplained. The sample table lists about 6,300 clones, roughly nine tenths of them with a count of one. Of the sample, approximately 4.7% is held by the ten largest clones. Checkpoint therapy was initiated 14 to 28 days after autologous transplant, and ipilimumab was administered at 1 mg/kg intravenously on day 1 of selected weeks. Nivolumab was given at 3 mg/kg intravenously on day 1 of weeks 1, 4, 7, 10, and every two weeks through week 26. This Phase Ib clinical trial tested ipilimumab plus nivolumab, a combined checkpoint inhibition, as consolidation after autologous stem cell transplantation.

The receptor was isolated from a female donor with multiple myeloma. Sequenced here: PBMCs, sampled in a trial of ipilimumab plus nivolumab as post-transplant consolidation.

The CDR3 reads as follows: CASSFSQGRKETQYF. The nucleotide sequence reads TGTGCCAGCAGCTTTTCGCAGGGCCGCAAAGAGACCCAGTACTTC. Rearrangement joined TRBV5-4 to TRBJ2-5; the D segment could be TRBD1, given 5 matching bases. Between the V and J ends, shortened by 2 bases and 3 bases respectively, the junction contains 14 bases. The CDR3 numbers 15 residues from cysteine through phenylalanine. The read is trimmed to its CDR3 DNA, 45 bases read in frame from base 1. CDR1 SGHNT and CDR2 YYREEE are derived from the germline V gene (reference sequence).